Sequencing of this T cell receptor (beta chain) was carried out in a study of OX40 agonist ivuxolimab in advanced cancers. In the study overall: Ivuxolimab, an antibody acting as an agonist of OX40 (CD134), was used to treat patients. Study observations and caveats: Also showing low normalized T-cell clonal expansion were some of the nonresponders. Clonal expansion in partial responders at 0.1-3.0 mg/kg ranked among the lowest.

With respect to this clone: Its antigen is unknown. A junction boundary mismatches the germline segment, possibly from a read error.

Profiling relied on immunoSEQ multiplex PCR, and the TCRdb table lists in-frame clones only, not all of them. The sample has about 83,000 clones; about 80% are singletons. Germline V gene sequence: CDR1 SGDLS, CDR2 YYNGEE. This CDR3 is built from 15 residues. Sample: CD4+ or CD8+ T cells sorted from blood, taken in a trial of the OX40 agonist ivuxolimab. The TCR comes from an adult with an advanced solid tumor such as melanoma, head and neck, liver or kidney cancer. The V and J genes are TRBV9 and TRBJ2-5, with D possibly being TRBD2 (6 bases). CDR3 loop: CASSVGTPGTLPRDF. The CDR3 nucleotides are TGTGCCAGCAGCGTAGGTACTCCCGGGACTCTCCCCAGGGACTTC.